A single sample gave rise to the 18 T cell receptor beta chains below, sequenced in a study of regulatory T cells in long-lasting Graves disease. Sample time point: persistent/refractory GD, antithyroid drugs over 5 years with positive TRAb. RNA isolated from PBMCs was used to make the TCR library. The TCR beta library used iRepertoire HTBI primers with Arm-PCR amplification of CDR3. TCRdb re-analysed the multiplex PCR reads in MiXCR, keeping a single row per CDR3 protein. Of about 430,000 distinct CDR3 sequences listed, about 21% are singletons. Specimen: peripheral blood mononuclear cells (PBMCs), collected when the disease was refractory, from a patient treated with antithyroid drugs. The receptor set was obtained from a female donor with Graves disease.

This clonotype has a handful of counts. This chain connects TRBV10-3 to TRBJ1-1, with a tentative D call TRBD1 (5 bases). The CDR3 consists of 13 residues. Looked up from germline, CDR1 is ENHRY and CDR2 is SYGVKD. V lost 5 bases to trimming and J lost 1 base, with 8 bases between them. As DNA, the CDR3 is TGTGCCATCAGTCTCACAGGGAACACTGAAGCTTTCTTT. Protein product: CAISLTGNTEAFF.

This clonotype was observed once. Just one base apart from a much larger clone, this may be a read error. The chain recombines TRBV7-9 with TRBJ1-2; the D is unclear. This CDR3 spans 14 amino acids. V was clipped by 3 bases and J by 4 bases, with 12 bases between them. Germline V gene data show CDR1 as SEHNR and CDR2 as FQNEAQ (reference sequence). DNA for the CDR3: TGTGCCAGCAGCTTTGGTGACAAGCCCTATGGCTACACCTTC. Its translation is CASSFGDKPYGYTF.

This clonotype was counted at least ten times. The V call is TRBV28, the J call TRBJ1-5; D is unclear. Germline CDR1 is MDHEN and CDR2 is SYDVKM. This CDR3 region has 14 residues. Deletions cut 3 bases from V and 3 bases from J, with 9 bases between. The CDR3 is CASSFPATNQPQHF. CDR3 nucleotides: TGTGCCAGCAGTTTCCCGGCTACCAATCAGCCCCAGCATTTT.

The rearrangement links TRBV4-2 to TRBJ1-2, with D perhaps TRBD1 (5 bases). The V gene's germline CDR1 is LGHNA and CDR2 YNFKEQ. Trimming stripped 5 bases from V and 0 bases from J, with 16 bases between. The CDR3 contains 16 residues. CDR3 residues: CASSSPLRGANYGYTF. The CDR3 DNA reads as TGTGCCAGCAGCTCCCCCCTGAGAGGGGCTAACTATGGCTACACCTTC.

The table lists this clonotype with many counts. CDR3 sequence (DNA): TGTGCCAGCAGCTTCGGTACGGGAGGGGACGAGCAGTACTTC. Protein: CASSFGTGGDEQYF. V usage is TRBV7-9 and J usage is TRBJ2-7, with TRBD2 matching over 8 bases. CDR3 size: 14 residues. With V trimmed by 3 bases and J by 5 bases, 6 bases remained unmatched. The V gene's germline CDR1 is SEHNR and CDR2 FQNEAQ (reference sequence).

The CDR3 coding sequence is TGCAGTGCCGGGGACGGCTTAAGACAGGGAAACACCATATATTTT. Protein product: CSAGDGLRQGNTIYF. V gene TRBV20-1 combines with J gene TRBJ1-3; D perhaps matches TRBD1 (5 bases). The CDR3 length is 15 residues. The V end was cut by 6 bases, the J end by 4 bases, with 19 bases between. Germline V gene lookup returns CDR1 DFQATT and CDR2 SNEGSKA (reference sequence).

The chain links TRBV13 to TRBJ1-6; 7 positions agree with TRBD1. The CDR3 has 15 amino acids. The ends lost 7 bases at V and 9 bases at J; junction bases unmatched: 12. Germline V gives CDR1 PRHDT, CDR2 FYEKMQ (reference sequence). The CDR3 nucleotides read TGTGCCAGCAACCTTAGGAGACAGGGCGTTTCACCCCTCCACTTT. It is translated as CASNLRRQGVSPLHF.

This clonotype was recorded many times. The gene calls are TRBV19 and TRBJ1-6; D possibly corresponds to TRBD1 (5 bases). V was trimmed by 9 bases and J by 9 bases, leaving 21 bases between them. The CDR3 is made up of 15 amino acids. The V gene's germline CDR1 is LNHDA and CDR2 SQIVND (reference sequence). This CDR3 reads CASSPGTAGGSPLHF. The CDR3 DNA follows: TGTGCCAGCTCTCCCGGGACGGCGGGTGGTTCACCCCTCCACTTT.

The J gene is TRBJ2-3, the V gene TRBV7-9; 11 nucleotides agree with TRBD1. This CDR3 spans 16 amino acids. From germline, CDR1 is SEHNR and CDR2 FQNEAQ (reference sequence). V lost 5 bases and J lost 4; bases outside the gene matches: 8. The CDR3 DNA follows: TGTGCCAGCAGCCTTCACGGACAGGGGGCTGCAGATACGCAGTATTTT. Residues: CASSLHGQGAADTQYF.

The genes are TRBV14 and TRBJ2-7, with TRBD2 matching over 7 bases. Germline V gene sequence: CDR1 SGHDN, CDR2 FVKESK. With V trimmed by 0 bases and J by 4 bases, 15 bases remained unmatched. The CDR3 has 18 residues. As DNA, the CDR3 is TGTGCCAGCAGCCAAGAAGGACCCGGGGACTACCCCTTTTACGAGCAGTACTTC. It specifies CASSQEGPGDYPFYEQYF.

This clonotype was recorded at least ten times. This chain uses TRBV10-2 with TRBJ2-5; D possibly corresponds to TRBD2 (6 bases). Germline V gene data show CDR1 as WSHSY and CDR2 as SAAADI. Trimming removed 7 bases from V and 2 bases from J, with 17 bases in between. The CDR3 is 15 residues long. The CDR3 loop is CASTLRRAGQETQYF. CDR3 nucleotide sequence: TGCGCCAGCACGCTACGTCGGGCGGGACAAGAGACCCAGTACTTC.

This clonotype was found a few times. V usage is TRBV30 and J usage is TRBJ2-7; 8 bases align to TRBD1. CDR1 and CDR2 (germline): GTSNPN, SVGIG (reference sequence). The CDR3 covers 12 residues. J gave up 5 bases and V 4 bases, and 4 bases lay outside the gene matches. CDR3 bases: TGTGCCTGGAACCCAGGGGGCCACGAGCAGTACTTC. This codes for CAWNPGGHEQYF.

This clonotype was seen ten or more times. The CDR3 nucleotides are TGTGCCACCAGCAGAGATGGAGCAGATGGGACTGAAGCTTTCTTT. It yields the protein CATSRDGADGTEAFF. The chain employs TRBV15 and TRBJ1-1; D ambiguous. The germline V gene encodes CDR1 LNHNV and CDR2 YYDKDF (reference sequence). V was clipped by 0 bases and J by 5 bases, with 13 bases between them. The CDR3 has 15 amino acids.

This chain uses TRBV7-9 with TRBJ2-5, with 12 bases lining up with TRBD1. The CDR3 covers 18 residues. Germline CDR1 and CDR2: SEHNR and FQNEAQ (reference sequence). V dropped 4 bases and J dropped 2; count of bases not matched to a gene: 11. CDR3 loop: CASSYYWDRGHLQETQYF. DNA for the CDR3: TGTGCCAGCAGCTACTACTGGGACAGGGGGCACTTACAAGAGACCCAGTACTTC.

This clonotype is a singleton in its sample. A junction boundary mismatches the germline segment, possibly from a read error. The CDR3 DNA sequence: TGCAGTGCTAGCCTAGCGGGAGGGCCAAGCTCCTACGAGCGGTACTTC. Protein product: CSASLAGGPSSYERYF. The J gene is TRBJ2-7, the V gene TRBV20-1; the match to TRBD2 covers 12 bases. Germline assignment: CDR1 DFQATT and CDR2 SNEGSKA (reference sequence). The CDR3 is 16 amino acids.

This clonotype was counted many times. CDR3 in DNA: TGTGCCTGGTCAAACCAGGGAAACACTGAAGCTTTCTTT. It translates to CAWSNQGNTEAFF. The rearrangement joins TRBV30 to TRBJ1-1; perhaps TRBD1 as D (5 bases). The CDR3 totals 13 residues. The germline V gene has CDR1 GTSNPN and CDR2 SVGIG (reference sequence). Deletions cut 5 bases from V and 2 bases from J, with 12 bases between.

This clonotype was seen at least ten times. The chain uses TRBV28 and TRBJ2-7; D gene unclear. With 4 bases removed from V and 0 bases from J, the gap between germline ends came to 13 bases. CDR1 is MDHEN, CDR2 SYDVKM, per germline. This CDR3 region has 15 residues. The DNA of the CDR3 is TGTGCCAGCAGTTATGGACGGCAAGTCTCCTACGAGCAGTACTTC. As protein: CASSYGRQVSYEQYF.

This chain links TRBV4-2 with TRBJ2-7; 15 nucleotides line up with TRBD2. The germline CDR1 and CDR2 sequences are LGHNA and YNFKEQ. V dropped 1 base and J dropped 6; count of bases not matched to a gene: 4. The CDR3 contains 16 residues. CDR3 sequence: CASSQGTSGRVLEQYF. For the CDR3, the DNA is TGTGCCAGCAGCCAAGGGACTAGCGGGAGGGTACTCGAGCAGTACTTC.